This T cell receptor (beta chain) was observed in a study of CD8+CD57+ T cells in acquired aplastic anemia. As for the study in general: CD4+ and CD8+ cells, once sorted, gave DNA averaging roughly 3.2 ug.

The germline CDR1 and CDR2 sequences are SNHLY and FYNNEI. The CDR3 runs 15 residues. Trimming cost V 1 base and J 4 bases, with 14 bases left between them. Findings of the study overall: Significance was not reached for CD8+ Simpson's diversity between patients and controls. Roughly 30 sequences, all CD8+ CDR3, were shared between patients and controls.

Template material for TCR beta VDJ and CDR3 profiling consisted of genomic DNA. TCRdb redid the calling of the reads with MiXCR, one entry per CDR3 protein. Here the sample spans approximately 190,000 distinct CDR3 sequences, roughly 64% being singletons. As for this clonotype: Antigen specificity is unknown.

The V and J genes are TRBV2 and TRBJ2-7; a possible D gene is TRBD1 (6 bases). Sequenced material: sorted CD4+, CD8+, or CD8+CD57+ T cells (not recorded which) from PBMCs. This clonotype was sampled from a human donor with severe aplastic anemia or a healthy control (not recorded which). As DNA, the CDR3 is TGTGCCAGCAGTGAAGTTACCGGGACAACATACGAGCAGTACTTC. Encoded protein: CASSEVTGTTYEQYF.